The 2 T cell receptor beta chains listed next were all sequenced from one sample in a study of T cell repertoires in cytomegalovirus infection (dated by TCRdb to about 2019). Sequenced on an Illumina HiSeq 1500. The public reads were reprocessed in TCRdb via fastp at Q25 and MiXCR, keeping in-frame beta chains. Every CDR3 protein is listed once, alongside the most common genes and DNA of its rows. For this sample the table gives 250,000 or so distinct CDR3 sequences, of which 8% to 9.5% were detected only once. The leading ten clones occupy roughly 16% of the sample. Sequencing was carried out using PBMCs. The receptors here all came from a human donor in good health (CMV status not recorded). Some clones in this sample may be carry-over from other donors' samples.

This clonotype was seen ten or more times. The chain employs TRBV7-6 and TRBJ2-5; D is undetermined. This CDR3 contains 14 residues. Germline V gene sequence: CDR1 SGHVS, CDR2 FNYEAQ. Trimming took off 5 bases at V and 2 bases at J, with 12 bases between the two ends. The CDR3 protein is CASSPSVRQETQYF. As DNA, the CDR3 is TGTGCCAGCAGCCCATCGGTTAGACAAGAGACCCAGTACTTC.

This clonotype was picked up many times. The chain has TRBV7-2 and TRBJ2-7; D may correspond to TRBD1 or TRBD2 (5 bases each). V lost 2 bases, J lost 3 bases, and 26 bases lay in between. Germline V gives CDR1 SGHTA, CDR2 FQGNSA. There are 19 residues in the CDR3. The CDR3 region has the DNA TGTGCCAGCAGCTTATTTCTTCTCGACAAACAAAGGGACGACTACGAGCAGTACTTC. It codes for CASSLFLLDKQRDDYEQYF.